A single sample is the source of the 14 T cell receptor beta chains below, sequenced in a study of technical replicates of blood from several donors. Sequenced by immunoSEQ multiplex PCR; TCRdb stores in-frame clones only, minus some. The repertoire has approximately 81,000 clones, 75% to 85% of them found once; the top ten carry roughly 4%. What was sequenced was PBMCs. The receptors here all came from a human donor in good health. Some clones in this sample may be carry-over from other donors' samples.

The chain has TRBV27 and TRBJ2-2, with D perhaps matching TRBD1 (6 bases). Between the trimmed V and J ends, which lost 6 bases and 2 bases, there was a span of 10 bases. Germline assignment: CDR1 MNHEY and CDR2 SMNVEV (reference sequence). The CDR3 totals 14 residues. The CDR3 coding sequence is TGTGCCAGCAGGTGGACAGCAAACACCGGGGAGCTGTTTTTT. This translates into CASRWTANTGELFF.

In nucleotides, the CDR3 is TGTGCCAGCAGTGGACAGGGGGCCGGGGAGCTGTTTTTT. Its translation is CASSGQGAGELFF. The rearrangement joins TRBV2 to TRBJ2-2; 9 bases agree with TRBD1. Germline CDR1 is SNHLY and CDR2 is FYNNEI. The CDR3 is 13 amino acids. V lost 4 bases to trimming and J lost 6 bases; unmatched junction nucleotides: 0.

The chain carries TRBV29-1 and TRBJ2-3, with 10 bases matching TRBD1. CDR3 size: 15 residues. CDR1 is SQVTM and CDR2 is ANQGSEA in the germline V gene. Trimming at V came to 3 bases and at J to 1 base, leaving 4 bases not matched to a gene. The CDR3 region is CSVDDRGLGTDTQYF. CDR3 coding DNA: TGCAGCGTTGACGACAGGGGGCTCGGCACAGATACGCAGTATTTT.

The rearrangement links TRBV6-5 to TRBJ1-2; tentatively, D is TRBD1 (5 bases). The length of the CDR3 is 13 residues. CDR1 is MNHEY, CDR2 SVGAGI, per germline. The V gene lost 0 bases and the J gene lost 5 bases, with 7 bases spanning the gap. CDR3 nucleotides: TGTGCCAGCAGTTACTCAAGACAGTATGGCTACACCTTC. Its protein product is CASSYSRQYGYTF.

The J gene is TRBJ2-5, the V gene TRBV29-1; 8 bases line up with TRBD2. The J call may not be correct, given that the DNA end is closer to TRBJ2-7. The CDR3 is 12 residues long. The germline gives CDR1 SQVTM, CDR2 ANQGSEA. The CDR3 region is CSVAERGYEQYF. CDR3 nucleotide sequence: TGCAGCGTTGCGGAGCGGGGGTACGAGCAGTACTTC.

CDR3 sequence reads: CASSAIWGDAGSTDTQYF. DNA for the CDR3: TGTGCCAGCAGTGCAATTTGGGGAGATGCGGGTAGCACAGATACGCAGTATTTT. The chain carries TRBV2 and TRBJ2-3; D might be TRBD2 (5 bases). Germline V CDR1 and CDR2: SNHLY, FYNNEI. V was pared by 4 bases and J by 0 bases, with 20 bases between. The CDR3 has 18 amino acids.

This clone occurred once. This chain connects TRBV5-1 to TRBJ2-3; weak D call: TRBD2 (5 bases). This CDR3 has 14 amino acids. The V end lost 0 bases, the J end lost 5 bases, and 10 bases lay between the germline ends. In germline, CDR1 is SGHRS, CDR2 YFSETQ. CDR3 nucleotide sequence: TGCGCCAGCAGCTTGGAGCGGTGGGGAGATACGCAGTATTTT. The encoded protein is CASSLERWGDTQYF.

This clone occurred once. This chain connects TRBV11-1 to TRBJ2-2, with a tentative D call TRBD1 (5 bases). Between the trimmed V and J ends, which lost 1 base and 6 bases, there was a span of 9 bases. The germline gives CDR1 SGHAT, CDR2 FQDESV (reference sequence). CDR3 length equals 14 residues. CDR3 DNA: TGTGCCAGCAGCTTAGAGGCAGGGCCCGGGGAGCTGTTTTTT. It encodes CASSLEAGPGELFF.

This clone appeared once. This chain uses TRBV19 with TRBJ1-1; D gene ambiguous. The CDR3 runs 15 residues. Per the germline V gene, CDR1 is LNHDA and CDR2 is SQIVND (reference sequence). V lost 1 base and J lost 5, with 14 bases in between. This CDR3 reads CASSIGRGIDTEAFF. In DNA form, the CDR3 reads TGTGCCAGTAGTATAGGGAGAGGGATTGATACTGAAGCTTTCTTT.

The DNA for the CDR3 is TGTGCCAGCAGCGTAGAGGCTAGCGGGAGGGCCTCGGGGGAGCTGTTTTTT. This codes for CASSVEASGRASGELFF. The rearrangement links TRBV9 to TRBJ2-2; 12 bases align to TRBD2. Germline V gene lookup returns CDR1 SGDLS and CDR2 YYNGEE. V lost 0 bases and J lost 8; bases outside the gene matches: 8. The CDR3 is 17 amino acids.

The CDR3 nucleotides read TGTGCCAGCAGTGCCGGAGAGATGGCAGATACGCAGTATTTT. It is translated as CASSAGEMADTQYF. J is TRBJ2-3 and V is TRBV6-4; D gene unclear. Trimming left V 4 bases short and J 4 bases short, with 12 bases between. This CDR3 has 14 amino acids. Germline V lookup: CDR1 MRHNA, CDR2 SNTAGT.

In its sample, this clone was seen a few times. The chain uses TRBV6-1 and TRBJ1-5; 7 positions agree with TRBD1. This CDR3 has 14 amino acids. CDR1 and CDR2 from the germline V gene are MNHNS and SASEGT. V was pared by 6 bases and J by 6 bases, with 8 bases of the junction left unmatched. In DNA, the CDR3 is TGTGCCAGCAGGACCTCAGGGGGAGTTCAGCCCCAGCATTTT. It codes for CASRTSGGVQPQHF.

This clone was seen once. V gene TRBV5-6 combines with J gene TRBJ2-3; TRBD1 agrees at 7 bases. The junction had 7 bases not matched to a gene; V was cut back by 4 bases and J by 5 bases. The CDR3 is 14 residues long. The germline V gene has CDR1 SGHDT and CDR2 YYEEEE. The CDR3 loop reads CASSLGQPEDTQYF. DNA for the CDR3: TGTGCCAGCAGCCTGGGACAGCCGGAAGATACGCAGTATTTT.

This sequence joins TRBV29-1 and TRBJ2-7; TRBD1 aligns across 8 bases. This CDR3 has 16 residues. Germline V gives CDR1 SQVTM, CDR2 ANQGSEA. The V segment lost 2 bases and the J segment 9 bases; nucleotides outside the gene matches: 18. The CDR3 loop is CSVEPVLGQGAGGQYF. Here the CDR3 DNA reads TGCAGCGTTGAACCCGTCCTTGGGCAGGGGGCAGGAGGGCAGTACTTC.